The clone carrying this TCR beta chain has a count of ten or more. The antigen is unknown. The sample is drawn from a study of breast tumors, draining lymph nodes, adjacent tissues. Study-level points and caveats: Data fit most tumor T cells coming from lymph node, expanding in tumor. Tumor TCR diversity was below lymph nodes but above nontumor tissue. That most tumor T cells come from lymph nodes remained unproven.

V was clipped by 5 bases and J by 2 bases; unmatched bases: 8. CDR1 is MNHEY, CDR2 SVGAGI, per germline. The CDR3 consists of 15 residues. MiXCR, run by TCRdb on the multiplex PCR reads, gives a single entry per CDR3 protein. The sample carries approximately 180,000 distinct CDR3 sequences, about 30% recorded once. The lymph nodes were axillary draining lymph nodes from breast cancer patients. The specimen sequenced was axillary lymph node tissue. V and J are TRBV6-5 and TRBJ2-7; TRBD1 matches 8 bases. The clonotype was recovered from a female donor with breast cancer. Some clones in this sample may be carry-over from other donors' samples. The DNA of the CDR3 is TGTGCCAGCAGTCCTCCGGGACAGGTTCCCTACGAGCAGTACTTC. Translated, it gives CASSPPGQVPYEQYF.